This T cell receptor (beta chain) was found in a study of CD8 T cells in ankylosing spondylitis. This clonotype appeared many times. Germline CDR1 DFQATT, CDR2 SNEGSKA (reference sequence). Trimming removed 7 bases from V and 2 bases from J, with 12 bases in between. The CDR3 has 13 amino acids. Library preparation for TCR beta used quantitative 5'-RACE with molecular barcodes. One entry per CDR3 protein results from TCRdb running MiXCR on the 5' RACE reads. The sample holds roughly 69,000 distinct CDR3 sequences, roughly 5.3% seen once. The V and J genes are TRBV20-1 and TRBJ1-5; D remains unclear. The sequence was obtained from a male donor with ankylosing spondylitis or in good health (not recorded which). Sequencing was performed on blood, either unsorted or a sorted T cell fraction (not recorded which). DNA of the CDR3: TGCAGTGGTCAGACGGTTCGCAATCAGCCCCAGCATTTT. It specifies CSGQTVRNQPQHF.